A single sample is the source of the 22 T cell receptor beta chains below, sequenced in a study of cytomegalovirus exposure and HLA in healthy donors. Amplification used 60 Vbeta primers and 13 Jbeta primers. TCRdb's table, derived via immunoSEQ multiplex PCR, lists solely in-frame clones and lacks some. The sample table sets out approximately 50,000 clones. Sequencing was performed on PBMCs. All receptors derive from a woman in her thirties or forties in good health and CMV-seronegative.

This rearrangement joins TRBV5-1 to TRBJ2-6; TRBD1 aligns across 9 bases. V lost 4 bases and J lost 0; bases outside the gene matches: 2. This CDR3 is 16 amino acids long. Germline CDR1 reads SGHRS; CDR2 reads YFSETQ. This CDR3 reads CASSRTGDSGANVLTF. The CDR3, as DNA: TGCGCCAGCAGCCGGACAGGGGACTCTGGGGCCAACGTCCTGACTTTC.

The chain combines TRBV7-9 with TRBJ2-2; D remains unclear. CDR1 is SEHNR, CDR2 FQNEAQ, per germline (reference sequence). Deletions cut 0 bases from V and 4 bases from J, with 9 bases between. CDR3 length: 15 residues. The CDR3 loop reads CASSLASIITGELFF. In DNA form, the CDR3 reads TGTGCCAGCAGCTTAGCTAGCATAATCACCGGGGAGCTGTTTTTT.

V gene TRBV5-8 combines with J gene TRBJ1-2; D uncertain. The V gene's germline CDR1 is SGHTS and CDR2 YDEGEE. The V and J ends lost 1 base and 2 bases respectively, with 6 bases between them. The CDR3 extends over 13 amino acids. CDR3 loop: CASSLSPNYGYTF. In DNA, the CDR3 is TGTGCCAGCAGCTTGAGCCCAAACTATGGCTACACCTTC. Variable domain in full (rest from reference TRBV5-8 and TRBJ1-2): EAGVTQSPTHLIKTRGQQATLRCSPISGHTSVYWYQQALGLGLQFLLWYDEGEERNRGNFPPRFSGRQFPNYSSELNVNALELEDSALYLCASSLSPNYGYTFGSGTRLTVV.

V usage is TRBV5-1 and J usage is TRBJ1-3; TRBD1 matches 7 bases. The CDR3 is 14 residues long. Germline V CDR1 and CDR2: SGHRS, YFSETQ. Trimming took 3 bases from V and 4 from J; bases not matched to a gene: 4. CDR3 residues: CASSSTTGGNTIYF. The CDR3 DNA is TGCGCCAGCAGCTCGACGACAGGGGGAAACACCATATATTTT.

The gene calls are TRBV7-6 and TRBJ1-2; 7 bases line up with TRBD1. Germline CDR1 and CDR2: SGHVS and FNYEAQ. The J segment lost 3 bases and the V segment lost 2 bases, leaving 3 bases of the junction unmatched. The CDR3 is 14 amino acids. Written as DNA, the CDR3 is TGTGCCAGCAGCTTATTCAGGGGGGACTATGGCTACACCTTC. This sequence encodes CASSLFRGDYGYTF. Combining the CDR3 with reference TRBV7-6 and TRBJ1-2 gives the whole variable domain GAGVSQSPRYKVTKRGQDVALRCDPISGHVSLYWYRQALGQGPEFLTYFNYEAQQDKSGLPNDRFSAERPEGSISTLTIQRTEQRDSAMYRCASSLFRGDYGYTFGSGTRLTVV.

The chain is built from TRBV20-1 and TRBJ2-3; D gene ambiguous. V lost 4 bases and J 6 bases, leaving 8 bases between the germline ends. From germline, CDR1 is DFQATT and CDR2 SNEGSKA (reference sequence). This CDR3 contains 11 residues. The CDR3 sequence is CSAIRGDTQYF. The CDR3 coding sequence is TGCAGTGCTATCCGAGGTGATACGCAGTATTTT.

The CDR3 reads CASSMTGTGSSGNTIYF. Written as DNA, the CDR3 is TGTGCCAGCAGCATGACCGGGACAGGCAGCTCTGGAAACACCATATATTTT. The chain is built from TRBV13 and TRBJ1-3; TRBD1 aligns across 8 bases. The CDR3 sequence is 17 residues long. Looked up from germline, CDR1 is PRHDT and CDR2 is FYEKMQ (reference sequence). The trim removed 5 bases at V and 0 bases at J, leaving 9 bases unmatched.

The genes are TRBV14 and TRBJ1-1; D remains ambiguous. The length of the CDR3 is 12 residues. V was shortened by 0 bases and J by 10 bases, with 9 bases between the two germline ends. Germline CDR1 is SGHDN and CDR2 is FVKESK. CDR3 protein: CASSQDTHRAFF. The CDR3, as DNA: TGTGCCAGCAGCCAAGATACACACCGAGCTTTCTTT.

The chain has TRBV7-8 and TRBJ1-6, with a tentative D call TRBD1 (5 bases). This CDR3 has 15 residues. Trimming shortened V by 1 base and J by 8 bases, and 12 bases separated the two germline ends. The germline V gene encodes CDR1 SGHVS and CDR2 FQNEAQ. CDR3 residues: CASSLVQGGDSPLHF. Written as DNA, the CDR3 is TGTGCCAGCAGCTTAGTGCAGGGTGGGGATTCACCCCTCCACTTT.

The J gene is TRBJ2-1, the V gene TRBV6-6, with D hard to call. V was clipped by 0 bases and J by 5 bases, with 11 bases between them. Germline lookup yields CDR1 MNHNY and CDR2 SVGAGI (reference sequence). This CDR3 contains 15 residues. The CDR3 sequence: CASSYSRSLHNEQFF. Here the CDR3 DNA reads TGTGCCAGCAGTTACTCGAGGAGTCTCCACAATGAGCAGTTCTTC.

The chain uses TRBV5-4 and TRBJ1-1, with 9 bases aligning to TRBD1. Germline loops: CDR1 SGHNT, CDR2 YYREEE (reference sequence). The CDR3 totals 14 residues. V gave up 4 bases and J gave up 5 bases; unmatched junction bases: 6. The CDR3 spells CASSVQGASTEAFF. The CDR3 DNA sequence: TGTGCCAGCAGCGTACAGGGGGCTTCGACTGAAGCTTTCTTT.

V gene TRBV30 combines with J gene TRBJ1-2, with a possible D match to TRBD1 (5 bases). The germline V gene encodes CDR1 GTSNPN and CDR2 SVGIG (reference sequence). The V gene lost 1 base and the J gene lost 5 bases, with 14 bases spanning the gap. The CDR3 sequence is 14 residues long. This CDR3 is CAWSANSDSYGYTF. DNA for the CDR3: TGTGCCTGGAGTGCCAACTCCGACAGTTATGGCTACACCTTC.

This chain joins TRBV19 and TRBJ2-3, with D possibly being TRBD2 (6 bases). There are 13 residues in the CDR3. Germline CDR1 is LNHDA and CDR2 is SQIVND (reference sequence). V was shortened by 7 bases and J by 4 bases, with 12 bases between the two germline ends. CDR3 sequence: CASNRGDADTQYF. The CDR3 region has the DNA TGTGCCAGTAACCGCGGGGACGCAGATACGCAGTATTTT.

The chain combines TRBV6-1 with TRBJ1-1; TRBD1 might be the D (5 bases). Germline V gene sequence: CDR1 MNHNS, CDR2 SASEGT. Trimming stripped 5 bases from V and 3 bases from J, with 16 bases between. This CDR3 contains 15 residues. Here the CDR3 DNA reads TGTGCCAGCAGTCAGGGTGGGGTGGGGTACACTGAAGCTTTCTTT. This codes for CASSQGGVGYTEAFF.

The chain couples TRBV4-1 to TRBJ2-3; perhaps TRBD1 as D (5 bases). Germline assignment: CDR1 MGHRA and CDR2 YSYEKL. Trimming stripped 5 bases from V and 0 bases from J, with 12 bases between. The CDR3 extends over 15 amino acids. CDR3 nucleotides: TGCGCCAGCAGCACTCAGGGTCTTAGCACAGATACGCAGTATTTT. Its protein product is CASSTQGLSTDTQYF.

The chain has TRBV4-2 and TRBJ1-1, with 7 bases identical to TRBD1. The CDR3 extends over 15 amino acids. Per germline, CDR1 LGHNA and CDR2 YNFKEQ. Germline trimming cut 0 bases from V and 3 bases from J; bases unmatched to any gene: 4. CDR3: CASSQEFRGHTEAFF. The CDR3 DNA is TGTGCCAGCAGCCAAGAATTTAGGGGGCACACTGAAGCTTTCTTT.

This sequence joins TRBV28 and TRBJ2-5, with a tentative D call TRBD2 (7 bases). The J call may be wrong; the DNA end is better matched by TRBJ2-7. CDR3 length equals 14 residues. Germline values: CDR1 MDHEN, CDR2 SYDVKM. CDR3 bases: TGTGCCAGCAACAGGGCTAGCGGCGCCTACGAGCAGTACTTC. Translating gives CASNRASGAYEQYF.

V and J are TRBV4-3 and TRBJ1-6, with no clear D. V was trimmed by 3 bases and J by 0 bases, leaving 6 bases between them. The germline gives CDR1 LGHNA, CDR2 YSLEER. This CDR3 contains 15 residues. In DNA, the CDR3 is TGCGCCAGCAGCCAGGGGAGCTCCTATAATTCACCCCTCCACTTT. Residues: CASSQGSSYNSPLHF.

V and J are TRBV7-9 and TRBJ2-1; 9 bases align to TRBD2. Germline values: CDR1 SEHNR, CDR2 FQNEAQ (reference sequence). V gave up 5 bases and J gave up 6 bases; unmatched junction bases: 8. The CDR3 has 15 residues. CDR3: CASSNLAGSVNEQFF. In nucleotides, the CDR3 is TGTGCCAGCAGCAACCTAGCGGGATCCGTCAATGAGCAGTTCTTC. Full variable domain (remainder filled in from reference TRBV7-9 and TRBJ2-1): DTGVSQNPRHKITKRGQNVTFRCDPISEHNRLYWYRQTLGQGPEFLTYFQNEAQLEKSRLLSDRFSAERPKGSFSTLEIQRTEQGDSAMYLCASSNLAGSVNEQFFGPGTRLTVL.

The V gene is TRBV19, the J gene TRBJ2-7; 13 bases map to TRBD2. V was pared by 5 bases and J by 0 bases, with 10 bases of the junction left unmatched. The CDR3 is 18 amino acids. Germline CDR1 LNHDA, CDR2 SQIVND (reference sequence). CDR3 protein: CASSAYRGLAGLSYEQYF. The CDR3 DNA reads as TGTGCCAGTAGTGCGTACAGGGGACTAGCGGGGCTCTCCTACGAGCAGTACTTC.

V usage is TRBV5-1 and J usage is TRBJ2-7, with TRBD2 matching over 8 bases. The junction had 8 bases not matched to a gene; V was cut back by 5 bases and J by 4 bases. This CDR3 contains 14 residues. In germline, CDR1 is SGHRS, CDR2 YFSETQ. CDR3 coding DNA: TGCGCCAGCAGTTCAGCGGGAGATAGGTACGAGCAGTACTTC. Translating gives CASSSAGDRYEQYF.

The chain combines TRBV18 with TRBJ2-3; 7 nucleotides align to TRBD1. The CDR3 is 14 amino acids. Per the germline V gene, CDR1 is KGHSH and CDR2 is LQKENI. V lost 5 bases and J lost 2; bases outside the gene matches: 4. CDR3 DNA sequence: TGTGCCAGCTCAGGGGGACAGACCACAGATACGCAGTATTTT. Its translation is CASSGGQTTDTQYF.